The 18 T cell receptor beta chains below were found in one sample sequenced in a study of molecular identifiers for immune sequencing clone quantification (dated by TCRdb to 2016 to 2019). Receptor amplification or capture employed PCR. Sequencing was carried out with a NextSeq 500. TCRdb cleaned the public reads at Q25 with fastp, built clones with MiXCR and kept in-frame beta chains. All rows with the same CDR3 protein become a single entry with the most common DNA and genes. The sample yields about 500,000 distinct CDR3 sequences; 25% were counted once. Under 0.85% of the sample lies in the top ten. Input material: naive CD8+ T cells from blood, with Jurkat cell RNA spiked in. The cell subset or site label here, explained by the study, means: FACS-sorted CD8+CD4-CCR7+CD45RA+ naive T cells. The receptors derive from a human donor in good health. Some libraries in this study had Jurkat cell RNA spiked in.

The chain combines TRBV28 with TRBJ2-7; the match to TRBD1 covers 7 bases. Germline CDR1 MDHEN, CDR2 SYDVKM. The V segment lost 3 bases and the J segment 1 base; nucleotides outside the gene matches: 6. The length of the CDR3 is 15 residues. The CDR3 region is CASSFLRQGSYEQYF. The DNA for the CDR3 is TGTGCCAGCAGTTTCCTCCGACAGGGTTCCTACGAGCAGTACTTC.

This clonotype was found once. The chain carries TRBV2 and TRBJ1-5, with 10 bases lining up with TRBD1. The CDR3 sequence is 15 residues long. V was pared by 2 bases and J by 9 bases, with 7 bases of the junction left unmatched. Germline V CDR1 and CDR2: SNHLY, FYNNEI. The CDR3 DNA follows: TGTGCCAGCAGTGAAAGACAGGGGGCCTATCTGCCCCAGCATTTT. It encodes CASSERQGAYLPQHF.

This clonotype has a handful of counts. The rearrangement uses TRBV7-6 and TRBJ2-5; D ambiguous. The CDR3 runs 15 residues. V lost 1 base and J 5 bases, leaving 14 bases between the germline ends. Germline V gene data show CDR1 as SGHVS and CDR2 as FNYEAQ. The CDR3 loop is CASSLGSTLGETQYF. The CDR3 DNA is TGTGCCAGCAGCTTAGGGTCCACTCTGGGTGAGACCCAGTACTTC.

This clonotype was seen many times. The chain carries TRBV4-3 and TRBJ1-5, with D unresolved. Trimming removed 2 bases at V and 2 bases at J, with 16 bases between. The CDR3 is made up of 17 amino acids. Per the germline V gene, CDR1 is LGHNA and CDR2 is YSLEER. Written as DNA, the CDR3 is TGCGCCAGCAGCCAAAGCCTGGAAGGGCTGGGCAATCAGCCCCAGCATTTT. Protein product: CASSQSLEGLGNQPQHF.

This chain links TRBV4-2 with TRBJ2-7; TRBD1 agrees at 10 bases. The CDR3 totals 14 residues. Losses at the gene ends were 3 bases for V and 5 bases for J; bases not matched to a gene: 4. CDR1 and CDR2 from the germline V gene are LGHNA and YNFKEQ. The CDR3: CASSQGTGAHEQYF. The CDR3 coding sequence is TGTGCCAGCAGCCAGGGGACAGGGGCCCACGAGCAGTACTTC.

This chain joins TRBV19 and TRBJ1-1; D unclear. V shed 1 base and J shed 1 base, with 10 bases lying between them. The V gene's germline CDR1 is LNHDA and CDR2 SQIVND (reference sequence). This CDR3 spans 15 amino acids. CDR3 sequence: CASSIGGNPNTEAFF. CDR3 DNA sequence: TGTGCCAGTAGTATAGGTGGCAACCCGAACACTGAAGCTTTCTTT.

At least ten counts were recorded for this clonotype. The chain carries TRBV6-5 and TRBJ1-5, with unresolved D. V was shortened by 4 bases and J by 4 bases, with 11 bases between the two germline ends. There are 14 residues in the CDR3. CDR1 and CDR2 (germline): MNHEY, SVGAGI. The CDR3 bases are TGTGCCAGCAGTTCTGGAGCAGCAAATCAGCCCCAGCATTTT. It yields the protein CASSSGAANQPQHF.

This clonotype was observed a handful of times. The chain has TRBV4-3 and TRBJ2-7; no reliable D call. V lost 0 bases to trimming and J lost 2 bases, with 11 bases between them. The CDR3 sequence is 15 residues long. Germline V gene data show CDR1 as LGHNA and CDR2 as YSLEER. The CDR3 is CASSQDPLVPYEQYF. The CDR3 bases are TGCGCCAGCAGCCAAGATCCCTTGGTACCCTACGAGCAGTACTTC.

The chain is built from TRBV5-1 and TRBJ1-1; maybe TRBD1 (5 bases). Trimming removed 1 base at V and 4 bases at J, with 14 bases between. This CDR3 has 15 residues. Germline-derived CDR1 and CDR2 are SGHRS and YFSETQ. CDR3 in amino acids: CASSLSQGAVTEAFF. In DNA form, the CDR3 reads TGCGCCAGCAGCTTGTCCCAGGGAGCGGTCACTGAAGCTTTCTTT.

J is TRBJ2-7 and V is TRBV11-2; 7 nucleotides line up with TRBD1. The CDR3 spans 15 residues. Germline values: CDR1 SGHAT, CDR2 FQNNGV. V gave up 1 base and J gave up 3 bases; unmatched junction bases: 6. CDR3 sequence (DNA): TGTGCCAGCAGCTTAGTCGGGACAGCCGACTACGAGCAGTACTTC. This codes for CASSLVGTADYEQYF. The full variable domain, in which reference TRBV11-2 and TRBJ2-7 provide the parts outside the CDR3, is EAGVAQSPRYKIIEKRQSVAFWCNPISGHATLYWYQQILGQGPKLLIQFQNNGVVDDSQLPKDRFSAERLKGVDSTLKIQPAKLEDSAVYLCASSLVGTADYEQYFGPGTRLTVT.

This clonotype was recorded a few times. The CDR3 here is CASSYSRGQGTGPLHF. The CDR3, as DNA: TGTGCCAGCAGTTATTCAAGGGGACAGGGCACCGGACCCCTCCACTTT. The chain joins TRBV6-5 to TRBJ1-6; 9 bases line up with TRBD1. This CDR3 has 16 residues. CDR1 and CDR2 (germline): MNHEY, SVGAGI. Unmatched junction bases numbered 12, after V lost 3 bases and J lost 12 bases.

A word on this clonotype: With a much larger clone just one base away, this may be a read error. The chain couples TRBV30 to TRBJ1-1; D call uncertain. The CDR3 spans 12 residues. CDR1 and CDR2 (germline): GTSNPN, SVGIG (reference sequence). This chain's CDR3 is CAWTAMNSEAFF. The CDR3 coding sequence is TGTGCCTGGACAGCTATGAACTCTGAAGCTTTCTTT.

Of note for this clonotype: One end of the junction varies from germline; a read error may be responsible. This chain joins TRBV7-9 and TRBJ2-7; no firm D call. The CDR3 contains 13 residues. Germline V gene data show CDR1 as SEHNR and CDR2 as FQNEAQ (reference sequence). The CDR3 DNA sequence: TGTGCCAGCACCGGGCCTCTGTCCTACGGGCAGTACTTC. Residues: CASTGPLSYGQYF. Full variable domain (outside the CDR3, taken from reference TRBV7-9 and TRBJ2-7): DTGVSQNPRHKITKRGQNVTFRCDPISEHNRLYWYRQTLGQGPEFLTYFQNEAQLEKSRLLSDRFSAERPKGSFSTLEIQRTEQGDSAMYLCASTGPLSYGQYFGPGTRLTVT.

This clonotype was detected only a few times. The CDR3: CASSPDWSPYEQYF. The CDR3 nucleotides read TGTGCCAGCAGCCCCGACTGGTCCCCCTACGAGCAGTACTTC. The rearrangement uses TRBV28 and TRBJ2-7; D gene uncertain. Per germline, CDR1 MDHEN and CDR2 SYDVKM. V was pared by 6 bases and J by 2 bases, with 14 bases between. The CDR3 is 14 amino acids.

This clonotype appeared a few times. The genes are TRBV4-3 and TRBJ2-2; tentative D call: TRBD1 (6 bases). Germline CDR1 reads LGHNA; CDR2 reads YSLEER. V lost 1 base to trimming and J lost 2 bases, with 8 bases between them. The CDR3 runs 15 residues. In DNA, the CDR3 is TGCGCCAGCAGCCAAGGGACAGTAAACACCGGGGAGCTGTTTTTT. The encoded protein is CASSQGTVNTGELFF.

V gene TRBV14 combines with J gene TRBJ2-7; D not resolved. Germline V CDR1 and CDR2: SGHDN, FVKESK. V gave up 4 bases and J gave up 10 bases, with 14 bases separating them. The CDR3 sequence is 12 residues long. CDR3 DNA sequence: TGTGCCAGCAGCCCCGCCCCCGGTGATCAGTACTTC. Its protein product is CASSPAPGDQYF.

The CDR3 DNA follows: TGTGCCAGTAGTAGCTGGGATTCCGGGGAGCTGTTTTTT. It is translated as CASSSWDSGELFF. The chain carries TRBV19 and TRBJ2-2; D remains unclear. The germline CDR1 and CDR2 sequences are LNHDA and SQIVND (reference sequence). Trimming removed 4 bases at V and 6 bases at J, with 9 bases between. CDR3 size: 13 residues.

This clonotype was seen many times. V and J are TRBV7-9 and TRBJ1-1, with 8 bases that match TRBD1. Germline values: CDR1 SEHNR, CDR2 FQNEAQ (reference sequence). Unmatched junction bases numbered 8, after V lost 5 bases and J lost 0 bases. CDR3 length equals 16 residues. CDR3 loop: CASSPLDRGLNTEAFF. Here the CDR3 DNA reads TGTGCCAGCAGCCCTCTAGACAGGGGCTTGAACACTGAAGCTTTCTTT. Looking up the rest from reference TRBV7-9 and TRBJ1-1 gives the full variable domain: DTGVSQNPRHKITKRGQNVTFRCDPISEHNRLYWYRQTLGQGPEFLTYFQNEAQLEKSRLLSDRFSAERPKGSFSTLEIQRTEQGDSAMYLCASSPLDRGLNTEAFFGQGTRLTVV.